This T cell receptor beta chain was captured in a study of cytomegalovirus exposure and HLA in healthy donors. In regard to this clone: Its specificity is not known.

V lost 6 bases and J lost 3, with 11 bases in between. CDR1 and CDR2 from the germline V gene are MNHNS and SASEGT. This CDR3 region has 13 residues. Findings of the study overall: Rarity held for most TCR sequences, but there were some public TCRs that occurred in many donors. The listing of roughly 160 TCR beta chains classed them as cytomegalovirus-associated.

The repertoire was sequenced with immunoSEQ multiplex PCR; TCRdb's copy has only in-frame clones and lacks some. The table lists 120,000 to 150,000 clones, around 90% of them singletons, with approximately 8% in the top ten. The clonotype was recovered from a young woman in good health and CMV-seropositive. What was sequenced was PBMCs. This rearrangement joins TRBV6-1 to TRBJ1-1, with D unclear. The chain's CDR3 is CASRRGVDTEAFF. CDR3 sequence (DNA): TGTGCCAGCAGGCGGGGTGTGGACACTGAAGCTTTCTTT.